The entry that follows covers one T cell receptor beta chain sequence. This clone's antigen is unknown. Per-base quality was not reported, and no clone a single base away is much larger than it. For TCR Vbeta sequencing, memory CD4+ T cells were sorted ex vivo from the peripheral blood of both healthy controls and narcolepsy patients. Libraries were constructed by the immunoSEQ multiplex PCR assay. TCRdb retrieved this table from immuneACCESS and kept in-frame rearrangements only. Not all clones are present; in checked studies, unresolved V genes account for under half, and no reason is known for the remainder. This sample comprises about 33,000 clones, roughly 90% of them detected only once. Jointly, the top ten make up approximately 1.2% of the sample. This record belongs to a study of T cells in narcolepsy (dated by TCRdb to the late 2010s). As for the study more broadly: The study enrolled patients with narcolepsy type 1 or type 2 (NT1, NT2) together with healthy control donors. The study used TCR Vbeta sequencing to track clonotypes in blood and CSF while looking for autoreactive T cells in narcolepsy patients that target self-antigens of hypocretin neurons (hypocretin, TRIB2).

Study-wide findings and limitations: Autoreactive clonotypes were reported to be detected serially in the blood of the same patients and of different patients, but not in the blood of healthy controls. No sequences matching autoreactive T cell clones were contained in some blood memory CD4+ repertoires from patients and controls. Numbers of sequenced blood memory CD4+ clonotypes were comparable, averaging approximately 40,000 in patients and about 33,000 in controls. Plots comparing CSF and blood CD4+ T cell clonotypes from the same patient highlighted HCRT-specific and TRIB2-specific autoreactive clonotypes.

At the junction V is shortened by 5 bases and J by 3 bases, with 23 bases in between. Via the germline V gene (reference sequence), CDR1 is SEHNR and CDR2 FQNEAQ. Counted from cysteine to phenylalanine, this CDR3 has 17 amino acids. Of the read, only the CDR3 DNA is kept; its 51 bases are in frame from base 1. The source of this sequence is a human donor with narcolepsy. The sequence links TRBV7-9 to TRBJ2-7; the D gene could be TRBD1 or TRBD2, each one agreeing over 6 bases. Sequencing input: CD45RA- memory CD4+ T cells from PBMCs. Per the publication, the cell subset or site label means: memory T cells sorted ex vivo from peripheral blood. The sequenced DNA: TGTGCCAGCAGCCACAACGCCTGGGGGCGGGAAGTCTACGAGCAGTACTTC. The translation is CASSHNAWGREVYEQYF.